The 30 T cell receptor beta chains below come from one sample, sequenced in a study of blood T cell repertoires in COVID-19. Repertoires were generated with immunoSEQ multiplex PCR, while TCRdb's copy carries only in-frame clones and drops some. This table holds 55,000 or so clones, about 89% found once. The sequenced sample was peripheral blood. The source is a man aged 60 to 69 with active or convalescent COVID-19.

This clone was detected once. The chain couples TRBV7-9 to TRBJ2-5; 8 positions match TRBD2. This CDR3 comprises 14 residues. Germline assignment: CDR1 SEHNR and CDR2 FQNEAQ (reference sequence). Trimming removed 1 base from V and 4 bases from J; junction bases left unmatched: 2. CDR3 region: CASSLGAGAETQYF. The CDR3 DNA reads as TGTGCCAGCAGCTTAGGAGCGGGAGCAGAGACCCAGTACTTC.

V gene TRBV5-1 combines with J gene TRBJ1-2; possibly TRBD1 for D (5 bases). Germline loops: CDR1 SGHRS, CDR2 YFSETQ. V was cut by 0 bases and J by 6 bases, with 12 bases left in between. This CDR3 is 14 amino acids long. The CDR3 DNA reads TGCGCCAGCAGCTTGGACCAGGGCAGGGATGGCTACACCTTC. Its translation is CASSLDQGRDGYTF.

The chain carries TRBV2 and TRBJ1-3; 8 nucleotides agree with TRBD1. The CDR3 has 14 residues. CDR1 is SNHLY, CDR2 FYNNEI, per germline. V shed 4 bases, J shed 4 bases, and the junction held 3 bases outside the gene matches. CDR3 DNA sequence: TGTGCCAGCAGTGGACAGGGGAGAGGAAACACCATATATTTT. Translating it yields CASSGQGRGNTIYF.

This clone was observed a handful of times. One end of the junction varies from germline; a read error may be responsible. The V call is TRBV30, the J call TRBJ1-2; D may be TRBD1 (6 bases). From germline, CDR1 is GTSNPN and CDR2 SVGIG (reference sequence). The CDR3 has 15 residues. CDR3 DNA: TGTGCCTGGAGTGGGAAGGGGGTGGTTAACTCTGGCTACACCTTC. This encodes CAWSGKGVVNSGYTF.

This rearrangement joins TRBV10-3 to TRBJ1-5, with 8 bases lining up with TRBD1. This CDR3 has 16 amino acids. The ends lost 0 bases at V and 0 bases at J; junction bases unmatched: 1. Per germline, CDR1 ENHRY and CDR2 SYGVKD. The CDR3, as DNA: TGTGCCATCAGTGAGTCGACAGGGGATAGCAATCAGCCCCAGCATTTT. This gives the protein CAISESTGDSNQPQHF.

The CDR3 sequence is CASSQDSPPSRDSYEQYF. CDR3 nucleotide sequence: TGTGCCAGCAGCCAAGATTCCCCCCCAAGCCGAGACTCCTACGAGCAGTACTTC. The rearrangement joins TRBV14 to TRBJ2-7; the D is unclear. There are 18 residues in the CDR3. Looked up from germline, CDR1 is SGHDN and CDR2 is FVKESK. V lost 0 bases to trimming and J lost 0 bases, with 18 bases between them.

CDR3 amino acids: CASSPRGNQPQHF. The CDR3 region has the DNA TGTGCCAGCAGTCCCAGGGGCAATCAGCCCCAGCATTTT. The J gene is TRBJ1-5, the V gene TRBV6-5, with D possibly matching TRBD1 (5 bases). The CDR3 is 13 amino acids. Deletions cut 5 bases from V and 2 bases from J, with 7 bases between. Germline loops: CDR1 MNHEY, CDR2 SVGAGI.

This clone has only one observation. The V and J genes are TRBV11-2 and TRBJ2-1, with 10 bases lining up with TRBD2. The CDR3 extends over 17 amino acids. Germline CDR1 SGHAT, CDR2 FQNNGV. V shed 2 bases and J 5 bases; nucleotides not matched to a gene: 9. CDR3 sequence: CASSLIAGGIVDNEQFF. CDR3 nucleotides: TGTGCCAGCAGCTTAATAGCGGGAGGTATTGTGGACAATGAGCAGTTCTTC.

CDR3 residues: CASSDSPTSSATDTQYF. The CDR3 DNA is TGTGCCAGCAGTGATAGTCCGACTAGCTCGGCCACAGATACGCAGTATTTT. The chain recombines TRBV6-4 with TRBJ2-3; 7 bases fit TRBD2. This CDR3 is built from 17 residues. The junction had 11 bases not matched to a gene; V was cut back by 3 bases and J by 2 bases. CDR1 is MRHNA and CDR2 is SNTAGT in the germline V gene.

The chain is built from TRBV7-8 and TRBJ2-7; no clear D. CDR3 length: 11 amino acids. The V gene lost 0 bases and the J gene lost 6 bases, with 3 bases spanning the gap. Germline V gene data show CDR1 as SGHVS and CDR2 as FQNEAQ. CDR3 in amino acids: CASSLAAEQYF. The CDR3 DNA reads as TGTGCCAGCAGCTTAGCGGCCGAGCAGTACTTC. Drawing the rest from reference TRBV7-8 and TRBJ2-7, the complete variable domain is GAGVSQSPRYKVAKRGQDVALRCDPISGHVSLFWYQQALGQGPEFLTYFQNEAQLDKSGLPSDRFFAERPEGSVSTLKIQRTQQEDSAVYLCASSLAAEQYFGPGTRLTVT.

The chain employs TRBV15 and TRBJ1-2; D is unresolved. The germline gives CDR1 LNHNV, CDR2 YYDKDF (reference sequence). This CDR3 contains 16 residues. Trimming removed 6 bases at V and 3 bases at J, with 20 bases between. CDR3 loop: CATSRTGISGDYGYTF. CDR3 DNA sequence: TGTGCCACCAGTAGAACGGGGATAAGCGGCGACTATGGCTACACCTTC.

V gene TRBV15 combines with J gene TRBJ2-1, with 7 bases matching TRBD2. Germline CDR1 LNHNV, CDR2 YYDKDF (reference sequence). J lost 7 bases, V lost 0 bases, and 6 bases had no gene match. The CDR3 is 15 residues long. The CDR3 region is CATSRDVGRRNEQFF. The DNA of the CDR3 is TGTGCCACCAGCAGAGATGTCGGGAGGAGGAATGAGCAGTTCTTC.

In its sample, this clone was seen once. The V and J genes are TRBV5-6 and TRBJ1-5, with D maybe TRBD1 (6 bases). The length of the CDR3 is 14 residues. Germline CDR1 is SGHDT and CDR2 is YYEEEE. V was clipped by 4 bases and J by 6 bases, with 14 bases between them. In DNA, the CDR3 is TGTGCCAGCAGCCGAGGGGGGGTTGGTCAGCCCCAGCATTTT. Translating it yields CASSRGGVGQPQHF.

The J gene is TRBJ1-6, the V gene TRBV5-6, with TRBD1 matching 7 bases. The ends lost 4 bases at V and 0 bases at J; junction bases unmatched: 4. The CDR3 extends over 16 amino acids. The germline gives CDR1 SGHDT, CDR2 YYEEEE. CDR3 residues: CASSHRGSSYNSPLHF. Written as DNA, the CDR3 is TGTGCCAGCAGCCACAGGGGAAGCTCCTATAATTCACCCCTCCACTTT.

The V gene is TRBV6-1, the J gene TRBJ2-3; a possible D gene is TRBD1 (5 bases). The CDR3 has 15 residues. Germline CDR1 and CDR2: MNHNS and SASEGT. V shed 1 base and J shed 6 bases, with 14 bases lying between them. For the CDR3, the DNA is TGTGCCAGCAGTGAAGGGGGCACAAGAACGGATACGCAGTATTTT. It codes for CASSEGGTRTDTQYF.

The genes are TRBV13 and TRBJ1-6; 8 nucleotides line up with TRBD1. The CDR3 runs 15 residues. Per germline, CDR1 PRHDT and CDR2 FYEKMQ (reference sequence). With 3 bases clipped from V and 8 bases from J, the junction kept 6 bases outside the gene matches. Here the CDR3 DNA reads TGTGCCAGCAGCTTCGGGACAGGCATGGATTCACCCCTCCACTTT. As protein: CASSFGTGMDSPLHF.

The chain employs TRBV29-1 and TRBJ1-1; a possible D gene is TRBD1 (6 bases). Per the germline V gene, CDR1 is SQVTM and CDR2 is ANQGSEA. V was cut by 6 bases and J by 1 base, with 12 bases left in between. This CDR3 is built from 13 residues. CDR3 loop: CSVDRDKNTEAFF. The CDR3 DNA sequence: TGCAGCGTAGATCGGGACAAGAACACTGAAGCTTTCTTT.

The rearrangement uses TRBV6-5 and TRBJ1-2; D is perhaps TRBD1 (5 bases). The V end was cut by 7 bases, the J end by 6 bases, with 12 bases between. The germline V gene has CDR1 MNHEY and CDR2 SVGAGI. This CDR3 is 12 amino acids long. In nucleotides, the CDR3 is TGTGCCAGCACCCGGGGGGGAGATGGCTACACCTTC. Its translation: CASTRGGDGYTF.

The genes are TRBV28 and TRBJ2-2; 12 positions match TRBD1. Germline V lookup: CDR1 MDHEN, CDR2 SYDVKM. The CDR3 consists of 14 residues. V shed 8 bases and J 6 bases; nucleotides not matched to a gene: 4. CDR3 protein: CASRDRGLPGELFF. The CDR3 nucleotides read TGTGCCAGCCGGGACAGGGGGCTCCCCGGGGAGCTGTTTTTT.

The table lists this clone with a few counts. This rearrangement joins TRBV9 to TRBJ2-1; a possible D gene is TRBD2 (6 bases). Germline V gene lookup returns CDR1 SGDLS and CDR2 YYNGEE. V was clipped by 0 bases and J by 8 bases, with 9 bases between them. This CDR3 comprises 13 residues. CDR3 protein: CASSVAGADEQFF. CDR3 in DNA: TGTGCCAGCAGCGTAGCGGGAGCTGATGAGCAGTTCTTC.

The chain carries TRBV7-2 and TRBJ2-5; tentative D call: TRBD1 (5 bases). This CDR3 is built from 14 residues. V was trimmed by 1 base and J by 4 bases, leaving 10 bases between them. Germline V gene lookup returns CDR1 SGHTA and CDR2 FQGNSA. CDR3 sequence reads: CASSLGGRAETQYF. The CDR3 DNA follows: TGTGCCAGCAGCTTAGGCGGCAGGGCAGAGACCCAGTACTTC.

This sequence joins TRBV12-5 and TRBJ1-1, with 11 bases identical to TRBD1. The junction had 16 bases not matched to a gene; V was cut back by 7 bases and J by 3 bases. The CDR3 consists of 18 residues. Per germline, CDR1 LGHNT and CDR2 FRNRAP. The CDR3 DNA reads TGTGCTAGTGTTCAAGGACAGGGGGCGCGTCTTGGAGACACTGAAGCTTTCTTT. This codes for CASVQGQGARLGDTEAFF.

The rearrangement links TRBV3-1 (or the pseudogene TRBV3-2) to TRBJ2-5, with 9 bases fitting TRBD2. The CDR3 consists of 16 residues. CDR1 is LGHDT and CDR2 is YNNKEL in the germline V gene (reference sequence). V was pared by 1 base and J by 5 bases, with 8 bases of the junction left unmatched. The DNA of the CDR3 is TGTGCCAGCAGCCAAGCCCGCGGGAGGGAGAGGGAGACCCAGTACTTC. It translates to CASSQARGRERETQYF.

The CDR3: CATSDAGSAYEQYF. CDR3 bases: TGTGCCACCAGTGACGCCGGGTCCGCCTACGAGCAGTACTTC. The chain joins TRBV24-1 to TRBJ2-7, with no clear D. Deletions cut 4 bases from V and 2 bases from J, with 11 bases between. The V gene's germline CDR1 is KGHDR and CDR2 SFDVKD. This CDR3 has 14 amino acids.

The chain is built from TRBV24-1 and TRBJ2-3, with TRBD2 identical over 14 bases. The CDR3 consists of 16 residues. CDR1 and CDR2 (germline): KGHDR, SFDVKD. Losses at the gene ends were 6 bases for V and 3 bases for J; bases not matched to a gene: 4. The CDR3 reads CATSQGLAGVTDTQYF. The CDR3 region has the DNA TGTGCCACCAGTCAGGGACTAGCGGGAGTAACAGATACGCAGTATTTT.

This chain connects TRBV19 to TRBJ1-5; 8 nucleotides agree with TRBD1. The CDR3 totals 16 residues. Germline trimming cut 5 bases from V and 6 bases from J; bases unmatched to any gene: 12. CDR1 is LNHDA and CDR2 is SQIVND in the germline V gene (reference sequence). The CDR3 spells CASSSGQGEASQPQHF. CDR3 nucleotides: TGTGCCAGTAGTTCCGGACAGGGAGAAGCTAGTCAGCCCCAGCATTTT. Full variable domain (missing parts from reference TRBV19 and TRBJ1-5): DGGITQSPKYLFRKEGQNVTLSCEQNLNHDAMYWYRQDPGQGLRLIYYSQIVNDFQKGDIAEGYSVSREKKESFPLTVTSAQKNPTAFYLCASSSGQGEASQPQHFGDGTRLSIL.

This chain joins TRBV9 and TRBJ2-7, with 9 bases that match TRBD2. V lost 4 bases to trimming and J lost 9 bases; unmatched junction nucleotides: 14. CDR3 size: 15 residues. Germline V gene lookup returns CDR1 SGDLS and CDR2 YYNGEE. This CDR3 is CASSPSGGRAGVQYF. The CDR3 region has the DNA TGTGCCAGCAGCCCCAGCGGCGGGAGGGCCGGTGTGCAGTACTTC. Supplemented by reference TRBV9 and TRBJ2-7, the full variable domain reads DSGVTQTPKHLITATGQRVTLRCSPRSGDLSVYWYQQSLDQGLQFLIQYYNGEERAKGNILERFSAQQFPDLHSELNLSSLELGDSALYFCASSPSGGRAGVQYFGPGTRLTVT.

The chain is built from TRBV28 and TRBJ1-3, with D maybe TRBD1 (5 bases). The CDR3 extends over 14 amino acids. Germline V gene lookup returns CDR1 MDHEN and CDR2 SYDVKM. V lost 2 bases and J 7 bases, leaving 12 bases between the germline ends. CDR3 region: CASSLAGLVNTIYF. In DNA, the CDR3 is TGTGCCAGCAGTTTAGCAGGGCTAGTCAACACCATATATTTT.

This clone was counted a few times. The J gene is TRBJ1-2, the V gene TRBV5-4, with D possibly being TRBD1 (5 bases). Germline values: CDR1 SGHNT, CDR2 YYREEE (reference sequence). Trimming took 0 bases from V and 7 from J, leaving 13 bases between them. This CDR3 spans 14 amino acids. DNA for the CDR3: TGTGCCAGCAGCTTGGGAAGGGGATTGGTTGGCTACACCTTC. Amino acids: CASSLGRGLVGYTF.

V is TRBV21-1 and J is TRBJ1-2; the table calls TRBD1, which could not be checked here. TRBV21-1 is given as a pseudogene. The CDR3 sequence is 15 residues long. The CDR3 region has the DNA TGTGCCAGCAGCCCTCTCAGGGGCCTTTTGGATGGCTACACCTTC. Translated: CASSPLRGLLDGYTF.